The rows below give T cell receptor beta chains drawn from one sample of a study of T cell responses to AZD1222 COVID-19 vaccine. Sequencing used immunoSEQ multiplex PCR; TCRdb keeps in-frame clones, though not all of them. The sample contains 85,000 to 130,000 clones, approximately 86% of which appear only once. The material sequenced was peripheral blood, taken 28 days after the second dose of the MenACWY control vaccine. The source of these receptors is an adult who received the MenACWY meningococcal vaccine as a control. The CDR3 runs from the conserved cysteine through the conserved F or W. A D gene is named only where the DNA matches it firmly. Clone size appears in some rows only: once, few, many, or a class for an expanded clone.

V: TRBV28; J: TRBJ1-1; D: TRBD1; size: .; CDR3: CASSLTSGGAGNTEAFF; DNA: TGTGCCAGCAGTCTTACCTCAGGGGGCGCCGGGAATACTGAAGCTTTCTTT
V: TRBV14; J: TRBJ2-1; D: .; size: .; CDR3: CASSQRQVYNEQFF; DNA: TGTGCCAGCAGCCAAAGACAGGTCTACAATGAGCAGTTCTTC
V: TRBV11-2; J: TRBJ2-7; D: .; size: .; CDR3: CASSTTMTRTYEQYF; DNA: TGTGCCAGCAGCACCACCATGACTAGGACCTACGAGCAGTACTTC
V: TRBV23-1; J: TRBJ1-2; D: .; size: .; CDR3: CASSQSMADGYTF; DNA: TGCGCCAGCAGTCAGTCGATGGCGGATGGCTACACCTTC
V: TRBV7-2; J: TRBJ2-7; D: .; size: .; CDR3: CASSPSRTGTNFYYEQYF; DNA: TGTGCCAGCAGCCCCTCTCGAACCGGGACAAATTTCTACTACGAGCAGTACTTC
V: TRBV6-1; J: TRBJ1-1; D: .; size: .; CDR3: CASSERLGVEAFF; DNA: TGTGCCAGCAGTGAAAGGCTTGGTGTCGAAGCTTTCTTT
V: TRBV27; J: TRBJ1-3; D: .; size: once; CDR3: CASETTTKVGGEGNTIYF; DNA: TGTGCCAGCGAAACCACGACGAAGGTGGGCGGTGAAGGAAACACCATATATTTT
V: TRBV4-3; J: TRBJ1-1; D: .; size: .; CDR3: CASSQDWSPMSSGEAFF; DNA: TGCGCCAGCAGCCAAGATTGGTCCCCTATGTCATCGGGTGAAGCTTTCTTT
V: TRBV27; J: TRBJ2-7; D: TRBD1; size: once; CDR3: CASRPRQGSYEQYF; DNA: TGTGCCAGCAGACCAAGACAGGGCTCCTACGAGCAGTACTTC
V: TRBV5-4; J: TRBJ2-2; D: TRBD1; size: .; CDR3: CASSFLPRDRATGELFF; DNA: TGTGCCAGCAGCTTTCTTCCCCGGGACAGGGCGACCGGGGAGCTGTTTTTT
V: TRBV5-1; J: TRBJ1-4; D: TRBD1; size: few; CDR3: CASRLQGARNEKLFF; DNA: TGCGCCAGCAGGCTGCAGGGGGCCCGTAATGAAAAACTGTTTTTT
V: TRBV5-1; J: TRBJ2-4; D: TRBD1; size: .; CDR3: CASSDRDRGAKNIQYF; DNA: TGCGCCAGCAGCGACCGGGACAGAGGGGCCAAAAACATTCAGTACTTC
V: TRBV7-5; J: TRBJ1-5; D: .; size: .; CDR3: CVRSLVGAGTGNNQPQHF; DNA: .
V: TRBV5-1; J: TRBJ2-3; D: TRBD2; size: .; CDR3: CASSELKDGGATDTQYF; DNA: TGCGCCAGCAGCGAATTAAAGGACGGGGGGGCCACAGATACGCAGTATTTT
V: TRBV7-2; J: TRBJ2-2; D: TRBD2; size: .; CDR3: CASSTERGTTGELFF; DNA: TGTGCCAGCAGCACCGAGCGGGGGACAACCGGGGAGCTGTTTTTT
V: TRBV3-1/TRBV3-2; J: TRBJ2-1; D: TRBD2; size: .; CDR3: CASSLRTSGVNEQFF; DNA: TGTGCCAGCAGCCTCCGGACTAGCGGGGTAAATGAGCAGTTCTTC
V: TRBV19; J: TRBJ2-2; D: .; size: .; CDR3: CASSISRRPAGELFF; DNA: TGTGCCAGTAGTATTAGCCGGCGGCCCGCTGGGGAGCTGTTTTTT
V: TRBV9; J: TRBJ2-5; D: .; size: .; CDR3: CASSPGAGLETQYF; DNA: TGTGCCAGCAGCCCCGGGGCAGGGCTAGAGACCCAGTACTTC
V: TRBV6-5; J: TRBJ1-1; D: .; size: .; CDR3: CASSYRGGEAFF; DNA: TGTGCCAGCAGTTACAGGGGGGGTGAAGCTTTCTTT
V: TRBV6-5; J: TRBJ1-4; D: TRBD1; size: .; CDR3: CASSYDRGSEKLFF; DNA: TGTGCCAGCAGTTACGACAGGGGCAGTGAAAAACTGTTTTTT
V: TRBV19; J: TRBJ2-3; D: TRBD2; size: .; CDR3: CASMKRIAGETTDTQYF; DNA: TGTGCCAGTATGAAGAGAATAGCGGGGGAGACCACAGATACGCAGTATTTT
V: TRBV11-2; J: TRBJ2-2; D: .; size: once; CDR3: CASSLAGVTNTGELFF; DNA: TGTGCCAGCAGCTTAGCGGGAGTCACGAACACCGGGGAGCTGTTTTTT
V: TRBV7-8; J: TRBJ2-2; D: .; size: .; CDR3: CASKLLYRELFF; DNA: TGTGCCAGCAAACTACTCTACCGGGAGCTGTTTTTT
V: TRBV5-5; J: TRBJ1-5; D: .; size: .; CDR3: CASSSARARSNQPQHF; DNA: TGTGCCAGCAGCTCGGCACGGGCCAGGAGCAATCAGCCCCAGCATTTT
V: TRBV7-9; J: TRBJ1-1; D: .; size: .; CDR3: CASSRVGLQNTEAFF; DNA: TGTGCCAGCAGCCGGGTAGGGCTACAGAACACTGAAGCTTTCTTT
V: TRBV7-9; J: TRBJ1-5; D: .; size: .; CDR3: CASSKEDSLGNQPQHF; DNA: TGTGCCAGCAGCAAAGAAGACAGTCTCGGGAATCAGCCCCAGCATTTT
V: TRBV18; J: TRBJ1-4; D: .; size: .; CDR3: CASSPRGTNEKLFF; DNA: TGTGCCAGCTCACCAAGGGGAACTAATGAAAAACTGTTTTTT
V: TRBV7-2; J: TRBJ2-7; D: TRBD2; size: .; CDR3: CASSLELAGGKQYF; DNA: TGTGCCAGCAGCTTAGAACTAGCGGGGGGGAAGCAGTACTTC
V: TRBV7-2; J: TRBJ1-4; D: .; size: .; CDR3: CASNTGQNEKLFF; DNA: TGTGCCAGCAACACGGGACAAAATGAAAAACTGTTTTTT
V: TRBV6-1; J: TRBJ2-2; D: TRBD1; size: .; CDR3: CASSVRDRPRTGELFF; DNA: TGTGCCAGCAGTGTCCGGGACAGGCCCCGCACCGGGGAGCTGTTTTTT
V: TRBV3-1/TRBV3-2; J: TRBJ2-5; D: TRBD2; size: once; CDR3: CASRDPSGGEETQYF; DNA: TGTGCCAGCAGGGACCCTAGCGGGGGGGAAGAGACCCAGTACTTC
V: TRBV7-3; J: TRBJ1-6; D: TRBD1; size: few; CDR3: CASSLRTTGGYNSPLHF; DNA: TGTGCCAGCAGCTTAAGAACGACAGGGGGCTATAATTCACCCCTCCACTTT
V: TRBV18; J: TRBJ2-5; D: TRBD2; size: .; CDR3: CASSPFISGLAGSGETQYF; DNA: TGTGCCAGCTCACCATTTATTTCAGGACTAGCGGGGTCAGGGGAGACCCAGTACTTC
V: TRBV7-2; J: TRBJ2-3; D: .; size: .; CDR3: CASSPGARDTQYF; DNA: TGTGCCAGCAGCCCAGGGGCTAGAGATACGCAGTATTTT
V: TRBV5-6; J: TRBJ2-7; D: TRBD2; size: .; CDR3: CASSLIAGGPSYEQYF; DNA: TGTGCCAGCAGCTTGATAGCGGGGGGCCCTTCCTACGAGCAGTACTTC